The next 27 T cell receptor beta chains were all read from a single sample in a study of shared clonotypes between healthy human individuals. Terminally differentiated effector memory CD45RA+ cells were left out of the naive CD8 fraction, which was CD45RO-negative and positively selected for CCR7. Here immunoSEQ multiplex PCR was the method, and the copy in TCRdb shows in-frame clones only, minus some. The sample comprises roughly 810,000 clones, 96% of which are singletons, and approximately 0.2% rests with the top ten. Sequenced sample: naive CD8+ T cells sorted from blood. The receptors come from a man younger than 45 in good health.

Only one count was recorded for this clone. The V gene is TRBV11-2, the J gene TRBJ2-4; 12 bases line up with TRBD2. Germline trimming cut 1 base from V and 5 bases from J; bases unmatched to any gene: 6. This CDR3 has 17 amino acids. The germline V gene has CDR1 SGHAT and CDR2 FQNNGV. The CDR3 protein is CASSLGTSGRSQNIQYF. CDR3 in DNA: TGTGCCAGCAGCTTAGGCACTAGCGGGAGGAGCCAAAACATTCAGTACTTC. The full variable domain, with the rest looked up from reference TRBV11-2 and TRBJ2-4, is EAGVAQSPRYKIIEKRQSVAFWCNPISGHATLYWYQQILGQGPKLLIQFQNNGVVDDSQLPKDRFSAERLKGVDSTLKIQPAKLEDSAVYLCASSLGTSGRSQNIQYFGAGTRLSVL.

This sequence joins TRBV7-2 and TRBJ2-1; D remains unclear. Trimming took off 3 bases at V and 8 bases at J, with 20 bases between the two ends. The length of the CDR3 is 16 residues. Germline values: CDR1 SGHTA, CDR2 FQGNSA. CDR3 DNA: TGTGCCAGCAGCTTGTTTGGGGATATCACACTCGATGAGCAGTTCTTC. Translated, it gives CASSLFGDITLDEQFF.

V and J are TRBV9 and TRBJ2-1, with D unresolved. Trimming shortened V by 6 bases and J by 6 bases, and 13 bases separated the two germline ends. The germline V gene has CDR1 SGDLS and CDR2 YYNGEE. CDR3 length: 13 residues. The CDR3 DNA is TGTGCCAGCACCCCTGGCCTCCGCAATGAGCAGTTCTTC. It translates to CASTPGLRNEQFF.

The CDR3, as DNA: TGCGCCAGCAGCTTGGGGCTAGACGGCTGGATCGGGGAGCTGTTTTTT. The encoded protein is CASSLGLDGWIGELFF. The chain uses TRBV5-1 and TRBJ2-2; no firm D call. V lost 0 bases and J lost 7, with 16 bases in between. Germline CDR1 is SGHRS and CDR2 is YFSETQ. The CDR3 is made up of 16 amino acids.

The rearrangement uses TRBV5-6 and TRBJ1-1; TRBD1 might be the D (6 bases). Germline-derived CDR1 and CDR2 are SGHDT and YYEEEE. Trimming stripped 2 bases from V and 11 bases from J, with 13 bases between. The CDR3 spans 12 residues. This chain's CDR3 is CASSFGQRFAFF. The DNA for the CDR3 is TGTGCCAGCAGCTTCGGACAGCGTTTCGCTTTCTTT.

The chain is built from TRBV7-2 and TRBJ2-1; 8 bases align to TRBD2. Germline trimming cut 1 base from V and 0 bases from J; bases unmatched to any gene: 5. This CDR3 is built from 17 residues. The germline CDR1 and CDR2 sequences are SGHTA and FQGNSA. CDR3 in amino acids: CASSLDPSGSSYNEQFF. The DNA of the CDR3 is TGTGCCAGCAGCTTAGATCCAAGCGGGAGCTCCTACAATGAGCAGTTCTTC. Full variable domain (missing parts from reference TRBV7-2 and TRBJ2-1): GAGVSQSPSNKVTEKGKDVELRCDPISGHTALYWYRQSLGQGLEFLIYFQGNSAPDKSGLPSDRFSAERTGGSVSTLTIQRTQQEDSAVYLCASSLDPSGSSYNEQFFGPGTRLTVL.

The chain recombines TRBV5-1 with TRBJ2-7; D gene uncertain. CDR3 length: 13 residues. The V gene lost 4 bases and the J gene lost 2 bases, with 10 bases spanning the gap. Germline V gene lookup returns CDR1 SGHRS and CDR2 YFSETQ. The CDR3 DNA is TGCGCCAGCAGCCAGGACGGACCCTACGAGCAGTACTTC. Translated: CASSQDGPYEQYF.

V usage is TRBV4-2 and J usage is TRBJ2-1; 9 bases are shared with TRBD2. The germline CDR1 and CDR2 sequences are LGHNA and YNFKEQ. V lost 1 base, J lost 5 bases, and 9 bases stayed unmatched. The CDR3 consists of 17 residues. Written as DNA, the CDR3 is TGTGCCAGCAGCCAAGTCGGTCCTAGCGGGAAAGACAATGAGCAGTTCTTC. This codes for CASSQVGPSGKDNEQFF.

The rearrangement joins TRBV4-1 to TRBJ2-5, with TRBD1 identical over 11 bases. Trimming took 3 bases from V and 2 from J; bases not matched to a gene: 8. Germline CDR1 and CDR2: MGHRA and YSYEKL. This CDR3 contains 17 residues. The CDR3 coding sequence is TGCGCCAGCAGCCACCAAATCGGGACAGGGGGACAAGAGACCCAGTACTTC. This sequence encodes CASSHQIGTGGQETQYF.

The V call is TRBV29-1, the J call TRBJ2-5, with D possibly being TRBD1 (6 bases). This CDR3 is 15 amino acids long. V lost 2 bases and J 2 bases, leaving 15 bases between the germline ends. Germline V lookup: CDR1 SQVTM, CDR2 ANQGSEA. CDR3 nucleotide sequence: TGCAGCGTTGAAAGTGCAGGGGCGGAACAAGAGACCCAGTACTTC. Translating gives CSVESAGAEQETQYF.

This chain links TRBV9 with TRBJ2-7; 14 bases line up with TRBD2. Trimming took 4 bases from V and 6 from J; bases not matched to a gene: 18. There are 19 residues in the CDR3. The germline V gene encodes CDR1 SGDLS and CDR2 YYNGEE. The CDR3 DNA is TGTGCCAGCAGCCCAGAGCCAGGGAAGACGGGACTAGCGGGAGTCGAGCAGTACTTC. It codes for CASSPEPGKTGLAGVEQYF.

This sequence joins TRBV25-1 and TRBJ2-1; tentatively, D is TRBD2 (5 bases). The germline gives CDR1 MGHDK, CDR2 SYGVNS. The V end was cut by 6 bases, the J end by 4 bases, with 10 bases between. CDR3 length: 13 residues. The CDR3: CASRDSIYNEQFF. The CDR3 DNA reads as TGTGCCAGCAGGGACTCTATATACAATGAGCAGTTCTTC.

Only one count was recorded for this clone. This chain joins TRBV18 and TRBJ2-7; weak D call: TRBD1 (5 bases). This CDR3 spans 13 amino acids. Trimming removed 3 bases from V and 0 bases from J, with 6 bases in between. Per germline, CDR1 KGHSH and CDR2 LQKENI. The CDR3: CASSPDNSYEQYF. DNA of the CDR3: TGTGCCAGCTCACCGGACAACTCCTACGAGCAGTACTTC.

V gene TRBV9 combines with J gene TRBJ2-3, with D tentatively TRBD1 (7 bases). The V and J ends lost 3 bases and 4 bases respectively, with 12 bases between them. Germline CDR1 is SGDLS and CDR2 is YYNGEE. The CDR3 loop spans 14 amino acids. The CDR3 DNA sequence: TGTGCCAGCAGCGCAGGGGGGCTCGCAGATACGCAGTATTTT. Protein sequence: CASSAGGLADTQYF.

The chain is built from TRBV7-9 and TRBJ2-2; possible D gene TRBD2, 5 bases. The CDR3 loop spans 19 amino acids. Trimming took off 1 base at V and 0 bases at J, with 18 bases between the two ends. Germline-derived CDR1 and CDR2 are SEHNR and FQNEAQ (reference sequence). The DNA of the CDR3 is TGTGCCAGCAGCTTAGATTCAGTAAGGGAGAGCGCGAACACCGGGGAGCTGTTTTTT. Translated: CASSLDSVRESANTGELFF.

Written as DNA, the CDR3 is TGTGCCAGCAGTGAAGTGAGGGAAAGCAATCAGCCCCAGCATTTT. Protein product: CASSEVRESNQPQHF. The chain joins TRBV6-1 to TRBJ1-5; D is undetermined. Germline CDR1 and CDR2: MNHNS and SASEGT. With 1 base removed from V and 1 base from J, the gap between germline ends came to 8 bases. The CDR3 length is 15 residues.

CDR3 sequence: CASSVEGLRYNEQFF. CDR3 nucleotide sequence: TGTGCCAGCAGCGTAGAAGGGCTACGCTACAATGAGCAGTTCTTC. This chain connects TRBV9 to TRBJ2-1; D is unresolved. Between the trimmed V and J ends, which lost 0 bases and 3 bases, there was a span of 10 bases. Germline assignment: CDR1 SGDLS and CDR2 YYNGEE. The CDR3 is made up of 15 amino acids.

The gene calls are TRBV4-1 and TRBJ1-1, with D unclear. CDR1 and CDR2 from the germline V gene are MGHRA and YSYEKL. V shed 0 bases and J shed 11 bases, with 10 bases lying between them. The CDR3 spans 12 residues. CDR3 region: CASSQEGILAFF. The CDR3 DNA reads TGCGCCAGCAGCCAAGAAGGAATTCTGGCTTTCTTT.

The chain joins TRBV29-1 to TRBJ2-3, with 12 nucleotides matching TRBD2. This CDR3 has 18 residues. V was clipped by 6 bases and J by 3 bases; unmatched bases: 16. Germline V gene lookup returns CDR1 SQVTM and CDR2 ANQGSEA. The CDR3 loop is CSVDGTSGPWGRTDTQYF. The CDR3 nucleotides read TGCAGCGTCGATGGGACTAGCGGGCCCTGGGGGAGAACAGATACGCAGTATTTT.

The chain is built from TRBV7-9 and TRBJ2-3, with D perhaps matching TRBD1 (6 bases). The germline gives CDR1 SEHNR, CDR2 FQNEAQ (reference sequence). V dropped 1 base and J dropped 0 bases, with 11 bases sitting between them. The CDR3 is 16 residues long. This CDR3 reads CASSLVTGPSTDTQYF. CDR3 nucleotides: TGTGCCAGCAGCTTAGTTACAGGGCCCAGCACAGATACGCAGTATTTT.

This chain connects TRBV29-1 to TRBJ2-5; D is unclear. CDR3 length: 13 residues. Germline CDR1 reads SQVTM; CDR2 reads ANQGSEA. Trimming shortened V by 7 bases and J by 0 bases, and 12 bases separated the two germline ends. The CDR3 coding sequence is TGCAGCGCCGACGCCAGGAACCAAGAGACCCAGTACTTC. It encodes CSADARNQETQYF. Looking up the rest from reference TRBV29-1 and TRBJ2-5 gives the full variable domain: SAVISQKPSRDICQRGTSLTIQCQVDSQVTMMFWYRQQPGQSLTLIATANQGSEATYESGFVIDKFPISRPNLTFSTLTVSNMSPEDSSIYLCSADARNQETQYFGPGTRLLVL.

J is TRBJ2-7 and V is TRBV11-2; 7 nucleotides match TRBD1. Germline CDR1 SGHAT, CDR2 FQNNGV. V lost 6 bases to trimming and J lost 2 bases; unmatched junction nucleotides: 13. CDR3 length: 16 amino acids. CDR3 sequence reads: CASSQGMRGQPYEQYF. The CDR3 DNA sequence: TGTGCCAGCAGTCAGGGGATGAGGGGGCAGCCCTACGAGCAGTACTTC.

The chain couples TRBV6-5 to TRBJ2-7; 10 bases are shared with TRBD2. V was clipped by 6 bases and J by 2 bases; unmatched bases: 4. This CDR3 comprises 14 residues. Per germline, CDR1 MNHEY and CDR2 SVGAGI. CDR3 protein: CASSGTSVAYEQYF. As DNA, the CDR3 is TGTGCCAGCAGCGGGACTAGCGTTGCCTACGAGCAGTACTTC.

The chain employs TRBV19 and TRBJ2-1; no clear D gene. Germline CDR1 LNHDA, CDR2 SQIVND (reference sequence). Trimming left V 5 bases short and J 8 bases short, with 10 bases between. The CDR3 has 12 amino acids. The CDR3 region has the DNA TGTGCCAGTAGTCCGACCCCCTATGAGCAGTTCTTC. It specifies CASSPTPYEQFF.

The rearrangement joins TRBV27 to TRBJ1-4; 8 nucleotides agree with TRBD1. The CDR3 runs 15 residues. Losses at the gene ends were 2 bases for V and 7 bases for J; bases not matched to a gene: 6. Germline values: CDR1 MNHEY, CDR2 SMNVEV (reference sequence). The DNA for the CDR3 is TGTGCCAGCAGTTTACTGCGGGACAGGTTTGAAAAACTGTTTTTT. Amino acid sequence: CASSLLRDRFEKLFF.

The chain uses TRBV5-5 and TRBJ2-7; D is unresolved. CDR1 and CDR2 (germline): SGHKS, YYEKEE (reference sequence). Trimming pared 2 bases from V and 1 base from J, leaving 4 bases between. The CDR3 length is 12 residues. CDR3 in DNA: TGTGCCAGCAGCTTCGCGTCCTACGAGCAGTACTTC. It specifies CASSFASYEQYF.

The chain carries TRBV11-2 and TRBJ2-7; D tentatively fits TRBD1 or TRBD2 (5 bases each). This CDR3 contains 16 residues. The germline CDR1 and CDR2 sequences are SGHAT and FQNNGV. V lost 3 bases and J lost 3, with 18 bases in between. The CDR3 DNA sequence: TGTGCCAGCAGCTTTGGTGTAGGGGAGCTCCACTACGAGCAGTACTTC. It codes for CASSFGVGELHYEQYF.